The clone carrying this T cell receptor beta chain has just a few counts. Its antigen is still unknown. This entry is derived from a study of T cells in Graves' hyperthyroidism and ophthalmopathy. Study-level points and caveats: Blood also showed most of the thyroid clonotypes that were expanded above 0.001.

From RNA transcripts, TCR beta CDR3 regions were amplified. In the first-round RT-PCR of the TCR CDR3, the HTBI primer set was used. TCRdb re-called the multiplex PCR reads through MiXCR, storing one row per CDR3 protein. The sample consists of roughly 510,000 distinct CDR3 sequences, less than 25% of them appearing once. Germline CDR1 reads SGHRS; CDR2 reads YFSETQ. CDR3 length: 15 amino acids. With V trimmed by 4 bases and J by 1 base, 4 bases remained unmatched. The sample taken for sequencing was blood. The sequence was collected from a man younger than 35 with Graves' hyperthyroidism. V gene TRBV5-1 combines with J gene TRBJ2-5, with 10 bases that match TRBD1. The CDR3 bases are TGCGCCAGCAGCCCGGACAGGGGGACCCAAGAGACCCAGTACTTC. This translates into CASSPDRGTQETQYF.